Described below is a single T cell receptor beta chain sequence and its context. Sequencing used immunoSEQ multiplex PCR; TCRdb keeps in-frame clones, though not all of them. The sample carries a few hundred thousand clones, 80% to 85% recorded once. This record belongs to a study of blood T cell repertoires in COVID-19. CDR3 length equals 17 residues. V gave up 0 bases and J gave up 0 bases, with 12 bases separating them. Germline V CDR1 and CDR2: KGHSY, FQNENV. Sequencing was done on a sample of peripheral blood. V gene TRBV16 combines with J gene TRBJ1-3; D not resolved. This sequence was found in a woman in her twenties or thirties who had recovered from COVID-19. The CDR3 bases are TGTGCCAGCAGCCAATCCTTAGGAGGTTACTCTGGAAACACCATATATTTT. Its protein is CASSQSLGGYSGNTIYF.